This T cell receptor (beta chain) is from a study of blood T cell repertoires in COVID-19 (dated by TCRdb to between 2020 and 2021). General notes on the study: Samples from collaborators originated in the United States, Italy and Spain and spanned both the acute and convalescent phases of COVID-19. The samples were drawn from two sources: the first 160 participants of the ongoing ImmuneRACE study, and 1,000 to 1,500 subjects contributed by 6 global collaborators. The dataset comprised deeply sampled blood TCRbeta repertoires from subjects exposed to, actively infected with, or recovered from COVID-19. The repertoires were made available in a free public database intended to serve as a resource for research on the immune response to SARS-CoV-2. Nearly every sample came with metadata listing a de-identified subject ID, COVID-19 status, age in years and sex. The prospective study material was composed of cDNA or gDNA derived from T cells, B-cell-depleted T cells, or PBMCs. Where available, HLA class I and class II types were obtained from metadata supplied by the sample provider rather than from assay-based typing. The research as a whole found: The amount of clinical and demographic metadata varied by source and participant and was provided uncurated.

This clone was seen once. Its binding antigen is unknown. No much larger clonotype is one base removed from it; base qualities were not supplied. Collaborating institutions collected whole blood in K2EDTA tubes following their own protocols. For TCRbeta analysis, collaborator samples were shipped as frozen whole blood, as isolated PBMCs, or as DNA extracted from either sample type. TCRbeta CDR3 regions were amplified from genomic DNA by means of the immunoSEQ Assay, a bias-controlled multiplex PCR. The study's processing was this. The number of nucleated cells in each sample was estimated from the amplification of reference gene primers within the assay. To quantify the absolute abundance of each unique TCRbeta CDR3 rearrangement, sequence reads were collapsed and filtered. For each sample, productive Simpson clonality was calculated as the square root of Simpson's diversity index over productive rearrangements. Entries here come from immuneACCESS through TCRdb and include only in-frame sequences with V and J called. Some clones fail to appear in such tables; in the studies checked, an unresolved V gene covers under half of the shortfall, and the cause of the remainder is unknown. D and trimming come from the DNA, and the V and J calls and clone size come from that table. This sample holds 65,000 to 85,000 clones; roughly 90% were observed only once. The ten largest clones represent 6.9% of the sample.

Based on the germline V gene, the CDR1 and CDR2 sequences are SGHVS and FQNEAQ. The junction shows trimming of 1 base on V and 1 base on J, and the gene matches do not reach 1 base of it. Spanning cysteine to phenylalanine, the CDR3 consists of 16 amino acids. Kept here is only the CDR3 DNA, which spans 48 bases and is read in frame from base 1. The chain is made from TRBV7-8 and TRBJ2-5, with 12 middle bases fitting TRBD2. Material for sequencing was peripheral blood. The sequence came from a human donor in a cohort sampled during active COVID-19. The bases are TGTGCCAGCAGCTTAGGGACTAGCGGGGTCCAAGAGACCCAGTACTTC. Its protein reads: CASSLGTSGVQETQYF.